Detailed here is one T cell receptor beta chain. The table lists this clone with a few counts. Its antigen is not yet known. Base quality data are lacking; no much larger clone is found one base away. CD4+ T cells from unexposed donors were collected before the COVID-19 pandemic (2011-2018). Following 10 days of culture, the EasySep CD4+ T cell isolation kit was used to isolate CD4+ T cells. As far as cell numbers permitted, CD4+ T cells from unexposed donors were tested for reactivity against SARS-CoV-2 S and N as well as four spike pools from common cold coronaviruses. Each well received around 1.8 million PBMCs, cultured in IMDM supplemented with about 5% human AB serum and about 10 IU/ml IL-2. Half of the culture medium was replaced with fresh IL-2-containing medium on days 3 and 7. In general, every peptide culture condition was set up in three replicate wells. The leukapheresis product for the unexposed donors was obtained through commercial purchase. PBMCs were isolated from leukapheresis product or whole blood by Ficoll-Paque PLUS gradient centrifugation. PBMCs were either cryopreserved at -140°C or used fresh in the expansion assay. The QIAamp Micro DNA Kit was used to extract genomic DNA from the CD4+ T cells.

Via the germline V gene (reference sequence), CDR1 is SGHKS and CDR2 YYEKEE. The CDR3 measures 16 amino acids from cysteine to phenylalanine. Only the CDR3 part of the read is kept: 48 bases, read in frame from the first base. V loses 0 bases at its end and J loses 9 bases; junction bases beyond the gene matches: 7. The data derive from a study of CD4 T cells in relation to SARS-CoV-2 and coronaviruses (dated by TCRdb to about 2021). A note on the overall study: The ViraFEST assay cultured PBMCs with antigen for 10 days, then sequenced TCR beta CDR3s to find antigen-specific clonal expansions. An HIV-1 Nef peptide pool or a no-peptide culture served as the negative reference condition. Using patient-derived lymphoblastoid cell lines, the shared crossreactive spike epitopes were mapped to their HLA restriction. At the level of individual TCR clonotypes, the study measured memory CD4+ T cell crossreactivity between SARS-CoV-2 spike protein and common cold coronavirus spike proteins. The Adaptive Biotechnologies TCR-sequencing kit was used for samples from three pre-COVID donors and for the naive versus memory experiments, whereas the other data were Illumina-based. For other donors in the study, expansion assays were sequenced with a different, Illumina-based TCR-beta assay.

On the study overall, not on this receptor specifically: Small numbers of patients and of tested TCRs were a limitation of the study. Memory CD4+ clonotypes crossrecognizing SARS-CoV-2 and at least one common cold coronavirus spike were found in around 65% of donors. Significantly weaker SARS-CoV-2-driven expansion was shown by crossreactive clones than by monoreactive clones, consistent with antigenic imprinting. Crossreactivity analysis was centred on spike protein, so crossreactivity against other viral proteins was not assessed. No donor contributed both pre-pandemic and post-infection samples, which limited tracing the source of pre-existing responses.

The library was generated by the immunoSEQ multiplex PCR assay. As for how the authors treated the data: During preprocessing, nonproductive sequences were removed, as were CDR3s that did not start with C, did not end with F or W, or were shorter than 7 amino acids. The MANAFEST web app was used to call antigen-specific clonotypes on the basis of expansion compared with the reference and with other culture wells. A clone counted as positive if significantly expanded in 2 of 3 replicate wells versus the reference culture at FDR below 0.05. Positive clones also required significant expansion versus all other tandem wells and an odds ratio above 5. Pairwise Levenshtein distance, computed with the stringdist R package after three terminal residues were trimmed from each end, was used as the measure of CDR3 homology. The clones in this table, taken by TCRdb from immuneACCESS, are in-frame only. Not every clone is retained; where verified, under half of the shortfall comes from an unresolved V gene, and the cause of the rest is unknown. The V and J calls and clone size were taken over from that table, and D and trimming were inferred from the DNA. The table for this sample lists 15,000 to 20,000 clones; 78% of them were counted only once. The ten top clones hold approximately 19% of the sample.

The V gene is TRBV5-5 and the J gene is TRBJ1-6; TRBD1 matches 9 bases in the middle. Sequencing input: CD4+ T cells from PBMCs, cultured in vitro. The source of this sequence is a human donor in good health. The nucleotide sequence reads TGTGCCAGCAGCTTGGCCGGGACAGGGAATAGTTCACCCCTCCACTTT. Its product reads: CASSLAGTGNSSPLHF.